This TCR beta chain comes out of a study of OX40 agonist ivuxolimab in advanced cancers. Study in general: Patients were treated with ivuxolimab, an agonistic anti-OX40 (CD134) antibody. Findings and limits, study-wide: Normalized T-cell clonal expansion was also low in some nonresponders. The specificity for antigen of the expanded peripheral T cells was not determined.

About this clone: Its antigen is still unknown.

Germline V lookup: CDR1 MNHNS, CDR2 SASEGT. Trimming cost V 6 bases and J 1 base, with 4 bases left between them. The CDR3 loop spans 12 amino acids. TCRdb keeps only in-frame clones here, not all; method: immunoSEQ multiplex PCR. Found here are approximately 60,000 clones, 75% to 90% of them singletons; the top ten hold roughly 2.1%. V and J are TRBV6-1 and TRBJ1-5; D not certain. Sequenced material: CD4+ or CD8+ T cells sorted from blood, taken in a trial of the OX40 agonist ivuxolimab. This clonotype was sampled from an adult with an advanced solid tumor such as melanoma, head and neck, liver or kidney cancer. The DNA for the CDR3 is TGTGCCAGCAGACAAAGCAATCAGCCCCAGCATTTT. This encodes CASRQSNQPQHF.